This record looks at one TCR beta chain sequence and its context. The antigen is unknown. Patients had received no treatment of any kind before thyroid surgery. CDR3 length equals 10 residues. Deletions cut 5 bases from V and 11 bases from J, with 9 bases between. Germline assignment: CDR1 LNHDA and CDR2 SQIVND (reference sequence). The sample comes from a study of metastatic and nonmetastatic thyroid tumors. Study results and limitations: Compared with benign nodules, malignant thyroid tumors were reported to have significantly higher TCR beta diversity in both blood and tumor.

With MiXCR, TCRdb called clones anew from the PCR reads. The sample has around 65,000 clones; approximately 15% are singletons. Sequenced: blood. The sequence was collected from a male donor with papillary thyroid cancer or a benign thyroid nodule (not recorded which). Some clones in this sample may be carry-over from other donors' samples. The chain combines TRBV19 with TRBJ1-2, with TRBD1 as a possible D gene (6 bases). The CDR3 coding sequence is TGTGCCAGTAGTTTTCAGGGGTACACCTTC. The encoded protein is CASSFQGYTF.